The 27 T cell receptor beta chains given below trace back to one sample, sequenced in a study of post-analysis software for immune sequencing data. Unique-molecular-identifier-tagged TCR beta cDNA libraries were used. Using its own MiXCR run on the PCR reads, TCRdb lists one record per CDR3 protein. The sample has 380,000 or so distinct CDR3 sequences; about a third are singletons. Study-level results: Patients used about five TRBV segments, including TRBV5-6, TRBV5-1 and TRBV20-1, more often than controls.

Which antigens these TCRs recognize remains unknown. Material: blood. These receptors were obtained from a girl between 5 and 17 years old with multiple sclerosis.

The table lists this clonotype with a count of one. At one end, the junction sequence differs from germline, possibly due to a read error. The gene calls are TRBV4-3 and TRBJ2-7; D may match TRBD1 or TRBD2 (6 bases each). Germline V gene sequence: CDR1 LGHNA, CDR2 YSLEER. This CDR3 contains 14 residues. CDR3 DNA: TGCGCCGGCAGCCCATTTGGGGGGCCCTACGAGCAGTACTTC. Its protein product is CAGSPFGGPYEQYF.

CDR3 residues: CASSQEDQHEQFF. As DNA, the CDR3 is TGCGCCAGCAGCCAAGAAGACCAGCATGAGCAGTTCTTC. The chain carries TRBV4-1 and TRBJ2-1; D is undetermined. This CDR3 spans 13 amino acids. CDR1 MGHRA and CDR2 YSYEKL come from the germline V gene. V was shortened by 0 bases and J by 8 bases, with 8 bases between the two germline ends.

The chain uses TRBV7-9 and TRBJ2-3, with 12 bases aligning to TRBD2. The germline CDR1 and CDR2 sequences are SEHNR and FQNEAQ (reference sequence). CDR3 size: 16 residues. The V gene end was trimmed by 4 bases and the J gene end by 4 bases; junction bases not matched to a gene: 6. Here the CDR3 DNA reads TGTGCCAGCAGCTCCCAACTAGCGGGGGGATCAGATACGCAGTATTTT. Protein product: CASSSQLAGGSDTQYF.

This CDR3 is CASGSPGGRRNEQFF. The CDR3 bases are TGTGCTAGTGGTTCCCCCGGGGGCCGAAGGAATGAGCAGTTCTTC. This rearrangement joins TRBV12-5 to TRBJ2-1; D tentatively fits TRBD1 or TRBD2 (6 bases each). CDR1 is LGHNT, CDR2 FRNRAP, per germline. The length of the CDR3 is 15 residues. The V gene lost 4 bases and the J gene lost 7 bases, with 17 bases spanning the gap.

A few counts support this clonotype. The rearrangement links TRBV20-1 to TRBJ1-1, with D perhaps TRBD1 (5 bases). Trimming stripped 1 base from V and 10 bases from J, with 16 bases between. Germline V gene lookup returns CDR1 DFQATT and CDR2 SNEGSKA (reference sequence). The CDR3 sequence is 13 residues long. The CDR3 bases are TGCAGTGCTAGAGCGGCCGGGGGGTTCGCAGCTTTCTTT. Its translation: CSARAAGGFAAFF.

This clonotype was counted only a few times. The chain's CDR3 is CASRRTGGDETQYF. CDR3 bases: TGCGCCAGCAGACGAACAGGGGGCGATGAGACCCAGTACTTC. The J gene is TRBJ2-5, the V gene TRBV5-1; TRBD1 matches at 9 bases. J lost 5 bases, V lost 5 bases, and 7 bases had no gene match. Germline CDR1 SGHRS, CDR2 YFSETQ. This CDR3 spans 14 amino acids.

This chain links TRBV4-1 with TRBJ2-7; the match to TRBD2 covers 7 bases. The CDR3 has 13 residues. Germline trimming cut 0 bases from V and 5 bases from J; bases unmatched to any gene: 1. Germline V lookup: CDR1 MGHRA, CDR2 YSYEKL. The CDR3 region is CASSQEGRDEQYF. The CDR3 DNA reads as TGCGCCAGCAGCCAAGAGGGGAGGGACGAGCAGTACTTC.

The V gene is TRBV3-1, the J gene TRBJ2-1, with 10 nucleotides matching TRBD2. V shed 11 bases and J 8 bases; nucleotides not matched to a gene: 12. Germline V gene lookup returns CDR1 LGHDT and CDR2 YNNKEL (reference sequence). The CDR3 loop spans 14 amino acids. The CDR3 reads CAAKAGGRSDEQFF. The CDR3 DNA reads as TGTGCCGCCAAAGCGGGGGGGCGTAGTGATGAGCAGTTCTTC.

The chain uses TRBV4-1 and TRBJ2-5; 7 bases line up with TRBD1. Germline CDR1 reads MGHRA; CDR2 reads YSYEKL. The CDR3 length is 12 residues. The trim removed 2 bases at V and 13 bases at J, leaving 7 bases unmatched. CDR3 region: CASSQIRGLRYF. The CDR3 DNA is TGCGCCAGCAGCCAAATTAGGGGGCTTAGGTACTTC.

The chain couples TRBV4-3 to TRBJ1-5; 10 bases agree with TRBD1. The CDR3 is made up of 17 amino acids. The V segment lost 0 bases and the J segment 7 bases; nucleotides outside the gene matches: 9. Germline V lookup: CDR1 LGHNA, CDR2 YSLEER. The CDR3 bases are TGCGCCAGCAGCCAAGATTATCGGGGACAGGGGAAACAGCCCCAGCATTTT. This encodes CASSQDYRGQGKQPQHF.

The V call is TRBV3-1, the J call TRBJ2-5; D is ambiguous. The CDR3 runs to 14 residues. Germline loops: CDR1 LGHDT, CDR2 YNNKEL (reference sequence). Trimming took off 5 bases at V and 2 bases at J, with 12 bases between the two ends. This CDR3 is CASSSPETQETQYF. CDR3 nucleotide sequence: TGTGCCAGCAGCTCTCCGGAAACTCAAGAGACCCAGTACTTC.

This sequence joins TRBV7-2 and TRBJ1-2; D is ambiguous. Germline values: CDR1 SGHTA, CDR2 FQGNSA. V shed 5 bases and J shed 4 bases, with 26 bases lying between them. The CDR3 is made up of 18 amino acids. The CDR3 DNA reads TGTGCCAGCAGCCAAGGATGGGCCCCCATGGACGGGCCCTATGGCTACACCTTC. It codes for CASSQGWAPMDGPYGYTF.

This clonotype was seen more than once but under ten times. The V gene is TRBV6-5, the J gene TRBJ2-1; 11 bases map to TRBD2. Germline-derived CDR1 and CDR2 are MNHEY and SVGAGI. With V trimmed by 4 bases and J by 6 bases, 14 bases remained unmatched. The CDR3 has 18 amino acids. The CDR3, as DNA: TGTGCCAGCAGTTCGCCTGGGTTTAGCGGGGGGGCACGCAATGAGCAGTTCTTC. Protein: CASSSPGFSGGARNEQFF.

CDR3 in DNA: TGTGCCAGCTCACCAAAAATCAATGAGCAGTTCTTC. Protein: CASSPKINEQFF. This sequence joins TRBV18 and TRBJ2-1; D uncertain. Trimming removed 2 bases from V and 6 bases from J, with 5 bases in between. Germline V gives CDR1 KGHSH, CDR2 LQKENI. This CDR3 contains 12 residues.

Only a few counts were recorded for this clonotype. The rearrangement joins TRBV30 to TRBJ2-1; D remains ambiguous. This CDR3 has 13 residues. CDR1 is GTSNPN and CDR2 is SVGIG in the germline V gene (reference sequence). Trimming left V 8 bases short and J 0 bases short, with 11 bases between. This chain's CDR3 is CARSTSSYNEQFF. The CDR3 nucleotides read TGTGCCCGGTCAACGAGCTCCTACAATGAGCAGTTCTTC.

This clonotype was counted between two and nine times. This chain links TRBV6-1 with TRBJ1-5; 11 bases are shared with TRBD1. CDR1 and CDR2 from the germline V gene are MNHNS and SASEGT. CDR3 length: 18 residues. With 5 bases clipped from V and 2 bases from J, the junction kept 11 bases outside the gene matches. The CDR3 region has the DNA TGTGCCAGCAGTCATTACAGGGGACAGGGGGAAGGCAATCAGCCCCAGCATTTT. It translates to CASSHYRGQGEGNQPQHF.

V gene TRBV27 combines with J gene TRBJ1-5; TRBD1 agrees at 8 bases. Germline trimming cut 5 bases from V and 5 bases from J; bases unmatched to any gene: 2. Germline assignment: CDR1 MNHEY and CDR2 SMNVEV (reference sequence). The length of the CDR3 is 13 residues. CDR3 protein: CASSGQGYQPQHF. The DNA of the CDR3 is TGTGCCAGCAGTGGACAGGGTTATCAGCCCCAGCATTTT.

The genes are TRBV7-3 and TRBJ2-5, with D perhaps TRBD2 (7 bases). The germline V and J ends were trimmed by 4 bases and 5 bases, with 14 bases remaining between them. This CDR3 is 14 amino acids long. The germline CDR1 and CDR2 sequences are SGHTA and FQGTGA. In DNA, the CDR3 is TGTGCCAGCAGCTATGGGGGGGGCGTTGAGACCCAGTACTTC. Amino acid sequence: CASSYGGGVETQYF.

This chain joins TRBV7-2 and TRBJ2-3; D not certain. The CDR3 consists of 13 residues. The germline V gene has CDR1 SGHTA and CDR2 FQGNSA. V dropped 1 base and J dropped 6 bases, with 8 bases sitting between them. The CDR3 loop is CASSLGTRDTQYF. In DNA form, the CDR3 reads TGTGCCAGCAGCTTAGGGACCCGGGATACGCAGTATTTT. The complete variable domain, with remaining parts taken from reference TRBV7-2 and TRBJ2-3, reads GAGVSQSPSNKVTEKGKDVELRCDPISGHTALYWYRQSLGQGLEFLIYFQGNSAPDKSGLPSDRFSAERTGGSVSTLTIQRTQQEDSAVYLCASSLGTRDTQYFGPGTRLTVL.

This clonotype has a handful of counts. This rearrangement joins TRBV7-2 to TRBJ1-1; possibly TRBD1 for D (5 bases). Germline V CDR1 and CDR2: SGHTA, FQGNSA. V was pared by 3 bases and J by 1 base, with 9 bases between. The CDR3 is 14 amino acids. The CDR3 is CASSFQGGNTEAFF. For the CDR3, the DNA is TGTGCCAGCAGCTTCCAGGGAGGGAACACTGAAGCTTTCTTT.

As DNA, the CDR3 is TGCGCCAGCAGCTTGTTAGGTGGGGAGCCCCAGCATTTT. Its translation: CASSLLGGEPQHF. The chain uses TRBV5-1 and TRBJ1-5; D gene unclear. Germline V gives CDR1 SGHRS, CDR2 YFSETQ. The CDR3 loop spans 13 amino acids. Trimming took 1 base from V and 8 from J, leaving 10 bases between them. The full variable domain, rest sourced from reference TRBV5-1 and TRBJ1-5, is KAGVTQTPRYLIKTRGQQVTLSCSPISGHRSVSWYQQTPGQGLQFLFEYFSETQRNKGNFPGRFSGRQFSNSRSEMNVSTLELGDSALYLCASSLLGGEPQHFGDGTRLSIL.

CDR3 DNA sequence: TGTGCCTGGAGTGTCAGTGGGGGAGAGACCCAGTACTTC. Translation gives CAWSVSGGETQYF. The rearrangement uses TRBV30 and TRBJ2-5; D possibly uses TRBD1 or TRBD2 (5 bases each). Trimming removed 0 bases from V and 4 bases from J, with 9 bases in between. Germline CDR1 reads GTSNPN; CDR2 reads SVGIG (reference sequence). The CDR3 spans 13 residues. The whole variable domain, remainder taken from reference TRBV30 and TRBJ2-5, is SQTIHQWPATLVQPVGSPLSLECTVEGTSNPNLYWYRQAAGRGLQLLFYSVGIGQISSEVPQNLSASRPQDRQFILSSKKLLLSDSGFYLCAWSVSGGETQYFGPGTRLLVL.

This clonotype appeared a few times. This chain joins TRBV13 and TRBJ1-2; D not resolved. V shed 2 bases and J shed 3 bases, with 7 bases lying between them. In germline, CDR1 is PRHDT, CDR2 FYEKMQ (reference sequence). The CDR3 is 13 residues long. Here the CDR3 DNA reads TGTGCCAGCAGCTTAAGATTCGACTATGGCTACACCTTC. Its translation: CASSLRFDYGYTF.

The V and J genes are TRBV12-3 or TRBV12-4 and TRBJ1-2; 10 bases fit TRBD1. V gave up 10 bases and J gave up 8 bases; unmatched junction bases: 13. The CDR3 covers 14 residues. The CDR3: CAIRGGQGLGGYTF. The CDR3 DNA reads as TGTGCCATCAGGGGGGGACAGGGGCTCGGAGGCTACACCTTC.

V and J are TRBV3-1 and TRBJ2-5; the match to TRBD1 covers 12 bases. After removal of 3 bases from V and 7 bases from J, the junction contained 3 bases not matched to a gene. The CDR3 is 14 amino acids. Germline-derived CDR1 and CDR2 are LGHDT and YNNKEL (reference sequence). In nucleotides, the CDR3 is TGTGCCAGCAGCCACGGGGACAGGGGGCCGACCCAGTACTTC. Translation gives CASSHGDRGPTQYF.

The CDR3 nucleotides read TGTGCCAGCAGGCTCCGAGTGTCCCCTTACGAGCAGTACTTC. This codes for CASRLRVSPYEQYF. This chain connects TRBV6-5 to TRBJ2-5; D not certain. The assigned J gene may be wrong: the sequence end matches TRBJ2-7 better. Germline assignment: CDR1 MNHEY and CDR2 SVGAGI. The CDR3 contains 14 residues.

As DNA, the CDR3 is TGTGCCAGCAGCAGACCGGGACAGGGTGACATTCAGTACTTC. It translates to CASSRPGQGDIQYF. This chain connects TRBV7-9 to TRBJ2-5; 9 bases line up with TRBD1. The DNA end is a closer match to TRBJ2-4, so the J assignment may be wrong. The V gene's germline CDR1 is SEHNR and CDR2 FQNEAQ (reference sequence). This CDR3 is built from 14 residues.